The clone carrying this T cell receptor (beta chain) has more than one count but fewer than ten. Its target is not known. This specimen belongs to a study of cytomegalovirus exposure and HLA in healthy donors. Background on the study: Within the Caucasian-associated ancestry cluster were 65% to 85% of the approximately 390 genotyped donors.

Regarding the study as a whole: Available immune exposure information was restricted to CMV serostatus only.

The junction had 6 bases not matched to a gene; V was cut back by 3 bases and J by 2 bases. This CDR3 spans 15 amino acids. The germline V gene has CDR1 WNHNN and CDR2 SYGVQD (reference sequence). A multiplex PCR was run with 60 Vbeta primers and 13 Jbeta primers. Authors' data handling: In a later analysis, the count reached 80 million or so unique TCR beta chains, with roughly 12 million shared. Profiling relied on immunoSEQ multiplex PCR, and the TCRdb table lists in-frame clones only, not all of them. V, J and clone size were drawn from that table, and D and trimming were deduced from the DNA. This table has around 100,000 clones, approximately 67% appearing once.

V is TRBV10-1 and J is TRBJ2-5, with 7 nucleotides matching TRBD2. Sample: PBMCs. This receptor was identified in a man aged 18 to 29 in good health and CMV-seropositive. The CDR3 is CASSDEAGSQETQYF. The DNA for the CDR3 is TGCGCCAGCAGTGACGAAGCGGGGTCGCAAGAGACCCAGTACTTC.